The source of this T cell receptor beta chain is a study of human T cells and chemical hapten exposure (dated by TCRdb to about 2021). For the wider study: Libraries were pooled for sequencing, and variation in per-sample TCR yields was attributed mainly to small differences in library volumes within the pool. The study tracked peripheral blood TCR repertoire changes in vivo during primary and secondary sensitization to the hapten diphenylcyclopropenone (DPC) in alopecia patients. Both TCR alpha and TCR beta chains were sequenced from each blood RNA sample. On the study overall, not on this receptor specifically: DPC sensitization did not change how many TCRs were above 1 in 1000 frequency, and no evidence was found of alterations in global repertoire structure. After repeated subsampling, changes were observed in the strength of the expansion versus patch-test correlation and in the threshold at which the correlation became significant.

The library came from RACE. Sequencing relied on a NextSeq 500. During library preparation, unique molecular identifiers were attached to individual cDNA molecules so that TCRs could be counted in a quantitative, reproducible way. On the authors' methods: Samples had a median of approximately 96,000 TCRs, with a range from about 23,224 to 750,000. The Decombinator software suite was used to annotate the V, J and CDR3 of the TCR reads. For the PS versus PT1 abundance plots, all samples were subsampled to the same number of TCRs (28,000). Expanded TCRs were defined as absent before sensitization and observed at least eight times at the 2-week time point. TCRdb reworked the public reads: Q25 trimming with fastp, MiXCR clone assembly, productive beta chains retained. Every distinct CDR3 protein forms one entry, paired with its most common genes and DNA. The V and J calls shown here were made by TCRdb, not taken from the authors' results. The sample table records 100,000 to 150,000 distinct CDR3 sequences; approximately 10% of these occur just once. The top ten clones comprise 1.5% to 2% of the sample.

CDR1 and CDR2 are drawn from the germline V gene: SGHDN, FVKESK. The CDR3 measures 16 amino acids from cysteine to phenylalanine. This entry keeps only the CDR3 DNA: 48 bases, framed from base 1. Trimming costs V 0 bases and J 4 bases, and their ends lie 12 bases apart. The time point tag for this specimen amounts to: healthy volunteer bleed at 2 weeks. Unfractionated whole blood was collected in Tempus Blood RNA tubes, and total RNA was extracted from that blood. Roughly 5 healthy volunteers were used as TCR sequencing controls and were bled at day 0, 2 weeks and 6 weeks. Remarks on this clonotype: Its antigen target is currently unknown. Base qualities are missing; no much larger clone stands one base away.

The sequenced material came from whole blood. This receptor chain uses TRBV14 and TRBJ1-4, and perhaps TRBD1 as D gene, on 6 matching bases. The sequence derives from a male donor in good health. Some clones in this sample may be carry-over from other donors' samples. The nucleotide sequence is TGTGCCAGCAGCCAAGATCCAGGGGTCTTTAATGAAAAACTGTTTTTT. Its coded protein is CASSQDPGVFNEKLFF.